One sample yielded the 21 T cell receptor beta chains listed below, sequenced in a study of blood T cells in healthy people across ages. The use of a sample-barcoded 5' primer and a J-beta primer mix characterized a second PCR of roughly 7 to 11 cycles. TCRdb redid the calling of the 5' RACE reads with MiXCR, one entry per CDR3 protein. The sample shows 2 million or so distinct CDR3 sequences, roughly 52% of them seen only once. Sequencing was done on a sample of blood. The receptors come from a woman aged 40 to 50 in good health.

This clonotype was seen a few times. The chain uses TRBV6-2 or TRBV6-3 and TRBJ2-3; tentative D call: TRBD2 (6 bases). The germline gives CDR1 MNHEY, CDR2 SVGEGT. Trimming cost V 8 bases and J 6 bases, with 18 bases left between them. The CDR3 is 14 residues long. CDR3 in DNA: TGTGCCAGCGGTCGGACGGGGGAGAGGGATACGCAGTATTTT. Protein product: CASGRTGERDTQYF.

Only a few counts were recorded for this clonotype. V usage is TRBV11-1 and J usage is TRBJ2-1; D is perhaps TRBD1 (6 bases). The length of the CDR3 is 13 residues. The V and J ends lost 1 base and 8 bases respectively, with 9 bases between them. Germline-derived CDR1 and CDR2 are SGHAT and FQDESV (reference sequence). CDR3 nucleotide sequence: TGTGCCAGCAGCTTAGACAGGGCCCATGAGCAGTTCTTC. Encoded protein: CASSLDRAHEQFF. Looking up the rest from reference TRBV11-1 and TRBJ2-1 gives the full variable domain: EAEVAQSPRYKITEKSQAVAFWCDPISGHATLYWYRQILGQGPELLVQFQDESVVDDSQLPKDRFSAERLKGVDSTLKIQPAELGDSAMYLCASSLDRAHEQFFGPGTRLTVL.

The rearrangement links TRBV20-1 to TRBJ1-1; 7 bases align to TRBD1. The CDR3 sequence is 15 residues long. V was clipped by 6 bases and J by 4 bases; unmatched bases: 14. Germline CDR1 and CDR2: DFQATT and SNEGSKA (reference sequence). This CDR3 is CSARGATGISTEAFF. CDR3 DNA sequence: TGCAGTGCCCGAGGTGCGACAGGGATCAGCACTGAAGCTTTCTTT.

This chain's CDR3 is CASSLPPGTSGDTQYF. CDR3 coding DNA: TGCGCCAGCAGCTTACCGCCGGGAACGTCTGGAGATACGCAGTATTTT. The rearrangement uses TRBV5-1 and TRBJ2-3; D perhaps matches TRBD2 (5 bases). Germline values: CDR1 SGHRS, CDR2 YFSETQ. The CDR3 runs to 16 residues. The germline V and J ends were trimmed by 2 bases and 5 bases, with 18 bases remaining between them.

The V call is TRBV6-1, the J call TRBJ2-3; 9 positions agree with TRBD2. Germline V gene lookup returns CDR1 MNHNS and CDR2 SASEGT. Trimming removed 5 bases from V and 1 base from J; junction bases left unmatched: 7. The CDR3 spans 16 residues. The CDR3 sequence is CASSTGTSSRTDTQYF. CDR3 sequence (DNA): TGTGCCAGCAGTACCGGGACTAGCTCCCGCACAGATACGCAGTATTTT.

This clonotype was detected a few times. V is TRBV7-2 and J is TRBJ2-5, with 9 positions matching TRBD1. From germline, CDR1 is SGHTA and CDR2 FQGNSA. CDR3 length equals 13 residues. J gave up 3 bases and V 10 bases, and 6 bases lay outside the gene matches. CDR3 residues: CATRQGVEETQYF. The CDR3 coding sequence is TGTGCCACCAGACAGGGGGTGGAAGAGACCCAGTACTTC. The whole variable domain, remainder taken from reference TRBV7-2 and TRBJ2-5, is GAGVSQSPSNKVTEKGKDVELRCDPISGHTALYWYRQSLGQGLEFLIYFQGNSAPDKSGLPSDRFSAERTGGSVSTLTIQRTQQEDSAVYLCATRQGVEETQYFGPGTRLLVL.

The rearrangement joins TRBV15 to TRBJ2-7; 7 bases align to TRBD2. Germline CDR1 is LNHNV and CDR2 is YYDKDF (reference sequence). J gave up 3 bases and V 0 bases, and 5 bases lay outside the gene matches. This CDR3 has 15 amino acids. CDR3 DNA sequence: TGTGCCACCAGCAGAGAGGGAGGGGTTTACTACGAGCAGTACTTC. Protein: CATSREGGVYYEQYF.

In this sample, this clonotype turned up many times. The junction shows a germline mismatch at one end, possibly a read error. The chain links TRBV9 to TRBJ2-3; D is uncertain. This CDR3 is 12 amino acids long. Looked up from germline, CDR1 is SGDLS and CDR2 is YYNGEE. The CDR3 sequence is CASSVRTDTQYF. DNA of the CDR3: TGCGCCAGCAGTGTGAGGACAGATACGCAGTATTTT.

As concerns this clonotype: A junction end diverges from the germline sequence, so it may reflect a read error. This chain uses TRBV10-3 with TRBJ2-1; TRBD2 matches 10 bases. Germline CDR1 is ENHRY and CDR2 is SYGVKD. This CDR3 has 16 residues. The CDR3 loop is CAISETSGASCNEQFF. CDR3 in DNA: TGTGCCATCAGTGAAACTAGCGGGGCGTCCTGCAATGAGCAGTTCTTC.

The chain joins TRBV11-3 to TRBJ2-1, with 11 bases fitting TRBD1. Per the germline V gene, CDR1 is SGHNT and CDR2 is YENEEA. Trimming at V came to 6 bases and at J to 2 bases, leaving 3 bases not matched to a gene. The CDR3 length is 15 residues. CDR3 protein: CASRQGQGAYNEQFF. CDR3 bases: TGTGCCAGCAGGCAGGGACAGGGGGCCTACAATGAGCAGTTCTTC. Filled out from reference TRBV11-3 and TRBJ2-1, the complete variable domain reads EAGVVQSPRYKIIEKKQPVAFWCNPISGHNTLYWYLQNLGQGPELLIRYENEEAVDDSQLPKDRFSAERLKGVDSTLKIQPAELGDSAVYLCASRQGQGAYNEQFFGPGTRLTVL.

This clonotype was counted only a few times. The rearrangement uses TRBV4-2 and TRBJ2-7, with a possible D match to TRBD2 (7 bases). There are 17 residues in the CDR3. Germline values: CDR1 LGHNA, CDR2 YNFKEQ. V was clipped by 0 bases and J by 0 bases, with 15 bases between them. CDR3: CASSQDPGGQSSYEQYF. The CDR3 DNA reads TGTGCCAGCAGCCAAGATCCGGGAGGACAGAGCTCCTACGAGCAGTACTTC.

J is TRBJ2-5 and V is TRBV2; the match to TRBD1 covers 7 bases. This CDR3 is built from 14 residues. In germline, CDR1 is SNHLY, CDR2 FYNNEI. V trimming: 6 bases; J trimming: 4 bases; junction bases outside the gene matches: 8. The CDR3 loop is CASSGQEESETQYF. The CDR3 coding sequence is TGTGCCAGCAGCGGACAGGAGGAGTCAGAGACCCAGTACTTC.

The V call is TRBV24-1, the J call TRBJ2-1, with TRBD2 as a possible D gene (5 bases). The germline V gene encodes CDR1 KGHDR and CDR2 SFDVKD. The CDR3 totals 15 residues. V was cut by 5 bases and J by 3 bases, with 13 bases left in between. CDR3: CATSVSGSIYNEQFF. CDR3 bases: TGTGCCACCAGTGTGTCGGGGTCCATCTACAATGAGCAGTTCTTC.

This CDR3 reads CASIRIRRSSGANVLTF. In nucleotides, the CDR3 is TGTGCCAGCATAAGGATTCGACGCTCCTCTGGGGCCAACGTCCTGACTTTC. The gene calls are TRBV6-6 and TRBJ2-6; no clear D gene. Germline assignment: CDR1 MNHNY and CDR2 SVGAGI (reference sequence). The CDR3 length is 17 residues. Trimming left V 7 bases short and J 0 bases short, with 16 bases between.

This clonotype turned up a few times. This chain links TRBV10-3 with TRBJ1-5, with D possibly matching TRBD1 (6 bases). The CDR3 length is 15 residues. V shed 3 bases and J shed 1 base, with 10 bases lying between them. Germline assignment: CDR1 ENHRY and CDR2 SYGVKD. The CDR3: CAISDGGRSNQPQHF. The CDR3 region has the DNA TGTGCCATCAGTGATGGGGGGCGAAGCAATCAGCCCCAGCATTTT.

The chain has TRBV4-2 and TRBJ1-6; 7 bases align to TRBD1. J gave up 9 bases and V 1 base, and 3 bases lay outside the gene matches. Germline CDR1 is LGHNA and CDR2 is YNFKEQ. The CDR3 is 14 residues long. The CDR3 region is CASSQGRQGSPLHF. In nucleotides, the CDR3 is TGTGCCAGCAGCCAAGGAAGACAGGGTTCACCCCTCCACTTT.

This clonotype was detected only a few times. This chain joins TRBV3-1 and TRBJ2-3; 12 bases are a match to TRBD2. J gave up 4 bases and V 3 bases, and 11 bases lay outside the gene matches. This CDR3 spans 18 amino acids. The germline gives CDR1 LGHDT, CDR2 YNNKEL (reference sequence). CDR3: CASSQQRLAGVRSDTQYF. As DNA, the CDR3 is TGTGCCAGCAGCCAGCAAAGACTAGCGGGGGTAAGGTCAGATACGCAGTATTTT.

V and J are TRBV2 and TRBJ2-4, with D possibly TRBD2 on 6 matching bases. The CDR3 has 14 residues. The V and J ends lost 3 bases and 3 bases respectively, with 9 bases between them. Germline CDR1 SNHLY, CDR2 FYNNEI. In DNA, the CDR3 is TGTGCCAGCAGTGACCAAGCGGGCAAAAACATTCAGTACTTC. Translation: CASSDQAGKNIQYF.

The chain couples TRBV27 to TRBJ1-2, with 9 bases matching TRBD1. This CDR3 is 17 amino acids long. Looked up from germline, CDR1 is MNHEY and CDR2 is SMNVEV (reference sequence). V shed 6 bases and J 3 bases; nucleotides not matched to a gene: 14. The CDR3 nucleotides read TGTGCCAGCAGGCCAGGACAGGGGCGAAAAGGAGACTATGGCTACACCTTC. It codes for CASRPGQGRKGDYGYTF.

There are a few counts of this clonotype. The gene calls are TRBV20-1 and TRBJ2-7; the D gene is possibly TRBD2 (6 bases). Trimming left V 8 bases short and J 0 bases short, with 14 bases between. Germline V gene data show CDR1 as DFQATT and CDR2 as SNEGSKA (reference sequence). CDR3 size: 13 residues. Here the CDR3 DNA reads TGCAGTCTTGGGGCGGGGAGCTCCTACGAGCAGTACTTC. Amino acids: CSLGAGSSYEQYF.

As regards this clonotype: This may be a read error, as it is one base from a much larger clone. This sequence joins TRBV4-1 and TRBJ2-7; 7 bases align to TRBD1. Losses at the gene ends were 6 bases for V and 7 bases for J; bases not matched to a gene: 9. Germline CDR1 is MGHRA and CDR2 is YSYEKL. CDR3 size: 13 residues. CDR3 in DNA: TGCGCCAGCAGTGGGACAGAATACAATGAGCAGTACTTC. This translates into CASSGTEYNEQYF.